The 19 T cell receptor beta chains below were found in one sample sequenced in a study of blood T cells in healthy people across ages. The authors ran a second PCR of 7 to 11 cycles using a sample-barcoded 5' primer and a J-beta primer mix. TCRdb used MiXCR to reprocess the 5' RACE reads, holding one entry per CDR3 protein. The sample includes some 1,800,000 distinct CDR3 sequences, 39% of them seen just once. The specimen was blood. The receptors were gathered from a human donor in good health.

The V call is TRBV20-1, the J call TRBJ1-6; weak D call: TRBD1 (6 bases). CDR1 and CDR2 from the germline V gene are DFQATT and SNEGSKA (reference sequence). CDR3 length equals 17 residues. V lost 0 bases, J lost 4 bases, and 16 bases lay in between. CDR3 amino acids: CSARDARGDNYNSPLHF. CDR3 bases: TGCAGTGCTAGAGATGCGAGGGGGGATAATTATAATTCACCCCTCCACTTT.

The rearrangement links TRBV3-1 to TRBJ1-5; possible D gene TRBD1, 5 bases. V was clipped by 8 bases and J by 4 bases, with 12 bases between them. The CDR3 is 13 amino acids. Germline V lookup: CDR1 LGHDT, CDR2 YNNKEL (reference sequence). The DNA for the CDR3 is TGTGCCAGCTCTATGGGGGTAAATCAGCCCCAGCATTTT. Translating it yields CASSMGVNQPQHF. Full variable domain (missing parts from reference TRBV3-1 and TRBJ1-5): DTAVSQTPKYLVTQMGNDKSIKCEQNLGHDTMYWYKQDSKKFLKIMFSYNNKELIINETVPNRFSPKSPDKAHLNLHINSLELGDSAVYFCASSMGVNQPQHFGDGTRLSIL.

V usage is TRBV5-1 and J usage is TRBJ1-4; D remains ambiguous. The CDR3 contains 15 residues. V lost 5 bases, J lost 8 bases, and 19 bases lay in between. Germline CDR1 SGHRS, CDR2 YFSETQ. This CDR3 reads CASSSGQTMREKLFF. The DNA for the CDR3 is TGCGCCAGCAGTAGTGGCCAGACAATGCGGGAAAAACTGTTTTTT.

The gene calls are TRBV5-6 and TRBJ1-2; maybe TRBD1 (5 bases). CDR1 is SGHDT, CDR2 YYEEEE, per germline. Trimming stripped 2 bases from V and 5 bases from J, with 16 bases between. This CDR3 contains 15 residues. The CDR3 sequence is CASSFAPGGEYGYTF. The CDR3 region has the DNA TGTGCCAGCAGCTTTGCCCCCGGGGGAGAATATGGCTACACCTTC. Full variable domain (missing parts from reference TRBV5-6 and TRBJ1-2): DAGVTQSPTHLIKTRGQQVTLRCSPKSGHDTVSWYQQALGQGPQFIFQYYEEEERQRGNFPDRFSGHQFPNYSSELNVNALLLGDSALYLCASSFAPGGEYGYTFGSGTRLTVV.

In regard to this clonotype: Since no conserved phenylalanine or tryptophan closes the CDR3, a read error is the likely cause. This chain joins TRBV7-9 and TRBJ2-7; unclear D gene. The germline V gene has CDR1 SEHNR and CDR2 FQNEAQ (reference sequence). There are 12 residues in the CDR3. Trimming cost V 2 bases and J 4 bases, with 6 bases left between them. CDR3: CASSLSAYEQYL. CDR3 DNA sequence: TGTGCCAGCAGCTTATCGGCTTACGAGCAGTACTTA.

This sequence joins TRBV4-3 and TRBJ2-6, with D possibly TRBD1 on 6 matching bases. The germline V and J ends were trimmed by 4 bases and 2 bases, with 18 bases remaining between them. Germline V gene lookup returns CDR1 LGHNA and CDR2 YSLEER. This CDR3 comprises 18 residues. In DNA, the CDR3 is TGCGCCAGCAGCCGGAGATTTTTACAGGGCCCTGGGGCCAACGTCCTGACTTTC. It is translated as CASSRRFLQGPGANVLTF.

The table lists this clonotype with a few counts. The rearrangement uses TRBV4-3 and TRBJ1-2; perhaps TRBD1 as D (6 bases). Trimming shortened V by 4 bases and J by 8 bases, and 20 bases separated the two germline ends. Germline V gene sequence: CDR1 LGHNA, CDR2 YSLEER. This CDR3 contains 15 residues. The CDR3 region is CASSPSPGQLLGYTF. The CDR3 DNA is TGCGCCAGCAGCCCATCCCCTGGACAGCTCCTCGGCTACACCTTC.

This clonotype was counted a few times. J is TRBJ2-7 and V is TRBV20-1; unclear D gene. The V gene's germline CDR1 is DFQATT and CDR2 SNEGSKA (reference sequence). Trimming left V 6 bases short and J 2 bases short, with 14 bases between. This CDR3 is 13 amino acids long. The CDR3 here is CSAPTDETYEQYF. CDR3 DNA: TGCAGTGCCCCGACGGATGAAACCTACGAGCAGTACTTC.

The V call is TRBV10-3, the J call TRBJ2-5; maybe TRBD1 (5 bases). The CDR3 is made up of 12 amino acids. Germline values: CDR1 ENHRY, CDR2 SYGVKD. V was pared by 3 bases and J by 4 bases, with 6 bases between. CDR3 sequence (DNA): TGTGCCATCAGTGACAGGGTAGAGACCCAGTACTTC. It codes for CAISDRVETQYF.

This clonotype was detected only a few times. The CDR3 here is CSGQRGADEQYF. The DNA of the CDR3 is TGCAGTGGCCAGCGGGGGGCCGACGAGCAGTACTTC. The chain combines TRBV20-1 with TRBJ2-7; 9 nucleotides agree with TRBD2. This CDR3 is 12 amino acids long. CDR1 DFQATT and CDR2 SNEGSKA come from the germline V gene (reference sequence). With V trimmed by 7 bases and J by 5 bases, 6 bases remained unmatched.

The chain joins TRBV20-1 to TRBJ2-2; D might be TRBD1 (5 bases). CDR1 is DFQATT and CDR2 is SNEGSKA in the germline V gene (reference sequence). This CDR3 has 14 amino acids. V lost 3 bases and J 1 base, leaving 9 bases between the germline ends. CDR3 nucleotides: TGCAGTGCTAGTAGGGGCCGGAACACCGGGGAGCTGTTTTTT. Protein product: CSASRGRNTGELFF.

The V call is TRBV20-1, the J call TRBJ2-5; TRBD1 matches at 7 bases. The V and J ends lost 8 bases and 1 base, in that order; junction bases with no gene match: 10. This CDR3 spans 14 amino acids. CDR1 is DFQATT, CDR2 SNEGSKA, per germline (reference sequence). CDR3: CSPRRQGVQETQYF. The CDR3 coding sequence is TGCAGTCCGCGGCGACAGGGTGTCCAAGAGACCCAGTACTTC.

Ten or more counts support this clonotype. The chain is built from TRBV29-1 and TRBJ2-3; the D gene is possibly TRBD1 (5 bases). The CDR3 length is 14 residues. Trimming removed 5 bases from V and 2 bases from J, with 14 bases in between. Germline-derived CDR1 and CDR2 are SQVTM and ANQGSEA. This CDR3 reads CSVREQAYTDTQYF. Here the CDR3 DNA reads TGCAGCGTTCGTGAACAGGCATACACAGATACGCAGTATTTT.

The V and J genes are TRBV25-1 and TRBJ2-1, with TRBD1 matching over 8 bases. Trimming at V came to 2 bases and at J to 10 bases, leaving 7 bases not matched to a gene. Germline V gene lookup returns CDR1 MGHDK and CDR2 SYGVNS. There are 14 residues in the CDR3. Here the CDR3 reads CASSEQGARSEQFF. In DNA form, the CDR3 reads TGTGCCAGCAGTGAACAGGGGGCGCGTAGCGAGCAGTTCTTC.

V gene TRBV6-2 or TRBV6-3 combines with J gene TRBJ1-2; 8 nucleotides align to TRBD1. Looked up from germline, CDR1 is MNHEY and CDR2 is SVGEGT. With V trimmed by 0 bases and J by 7 bases, 1 base remained unmatched. This CDR3 spans 13 amino acids. CDR3 amino acids: CASSYSGQAGYTF. CDR3 nucleotides: TGTGCCAGCAGTTACTCGGGACAGGCTGGCTACACCTTC.

The chain links TRBV7-2 to TRBJ1-2; perhaps TRBD1 as D (5 bases). Germline-derived CDR1 and CDR2 are SGHTA and FQGNSA. V gave up 7 bases and J gave up 3 bases, with 15 bases separating them. The CDR3 has 14 residues. The CDR3: CASITGGDHYGYTF. The CDR3 nucleotides are TGTGCCAGCATCACGGGGGGGGATCACTATGGCTACACCTTC.

The chain uses TRBV20-1 and TRBJ1-5; 7 bases fit TRBD1. Losses at the gene ends were 0 bases for V and 3 bases for J; bases not matched to a gene: 5. The germline CDR1 and CDR2 sequences are DFQATT and SNEGSKA (reference sequence). The CDR3 is 15 residues long. The chain's CDR3 is CSAREDRDDNQPQHF. The CDR3 DNA reads as TGCAGTGCTAGAGAAGACAGGGATGACAATCAGCCCCAGCATTTT.

Notes on this clonotype: This clone may be a read error of a much larger clone one base away. The V and J genes are TRBV20-1 and TRBJ2-3, with D possibly being TRBD2 (5 bases). This CDR3 is 13 amino acids long. Germline CDR1 reads DFQATT; CDR2 reads SNEGSKA (reference sequence). The CDR3 region is CSAIRPSTDAQYF. The CDR3 coding sequence is TGCAGTGCGATAAGACCTAGCACAGATGCGCAGTATTTT.

There are a few counts of this clonotype. One junction end does not reproduce the germline sequence, and a read error may be involved. This CDR3 reads CASSGRGGGSYNEQFF. CDR3 DNA sequence: TGTGCCAGCAGCGGGCGTGGGGGGGGCAGCTACAATGAACAGTTCTTC. The chain uses TRBV9 and TRBJ2-1; maybe TRBD2 (7 bases). Germline lookup yields CDR1 SGDLS and CDR2 YYNGEE. This CDR3 is built from 16 residues.